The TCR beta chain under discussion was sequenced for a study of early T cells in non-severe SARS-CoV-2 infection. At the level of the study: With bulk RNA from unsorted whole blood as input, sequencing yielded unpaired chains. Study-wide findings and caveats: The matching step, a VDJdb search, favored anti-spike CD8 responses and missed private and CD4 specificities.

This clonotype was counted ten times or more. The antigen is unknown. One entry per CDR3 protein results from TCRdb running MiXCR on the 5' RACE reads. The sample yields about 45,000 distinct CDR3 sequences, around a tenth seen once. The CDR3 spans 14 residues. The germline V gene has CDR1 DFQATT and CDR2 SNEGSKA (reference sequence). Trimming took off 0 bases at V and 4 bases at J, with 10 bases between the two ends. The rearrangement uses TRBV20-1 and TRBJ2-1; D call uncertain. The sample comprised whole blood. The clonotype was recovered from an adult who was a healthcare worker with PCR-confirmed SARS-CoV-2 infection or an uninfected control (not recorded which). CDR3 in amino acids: CSARDRTSYNEQFF. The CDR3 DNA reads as TGCAGTGCTAGAGATAGAACTTCGTACAATGAGCAGTTCTTC.